Described below is a single TCR beta chain sequence and its context. Its specificity is unknown. Isolated RNA was reverse transcribed in full, so expressed TCRB transcripts were sequenced. The repertoire was sequenced with immunoSEQ multiplex PCR; TCRdb's copy has only in-frame clones and lacks some. This table holds a few hundred thousand clones, over 9% found once. The sample originates from a study of beta chain features in type 1 diabetes. Overall study results and limits: Within the patient group, naive, central memory and Treg TCRB repertoires appeared more similar to each other than within healthy donors. Researchers could not determine here whether HLA type influences TCRB rearrangement. PCR could preferentially amplify shorter templates, alike in patients and controls. Moderately but significantly shorter TCRB CDR3s were found in Type 1 diabetes patients in all four CD4+ subsets.

Trimming at V came to 3 bases and at J to 5 bases, leaving 6 bases not matched to a gene. The CDR3 runs to 14 residues. Germline V lookup: CDR1 SGDLS, CDR2 YYNGEE. This TCR was recovered from a young man with type 1 diabetes. Sequenced input: central memory CD4+ T cells from blood. The chain links TRBV9 to TRBJ1-2, with TRBD1 matching 8 bases. The CDR3: CASSADRGAYGYTF. The CDR3 DNA sequence: TGTGCCAGCAGCGCCGACAGGGGTGCATATGGCTACACCTTC.